This TCR beta chain emerged from a study of T-cell reconstitution after alpha-beta-depleted transplantation in children. This clonotype was observed a handful of times. The antigen is not known. Study outcomes and limitations: Expanded clones from the graft, numbering several hundred, reportedly supplied alpha-beta T cells about two months after transplant. Newly produced T cells mostly provided counts and TCRbeta diversity after one year, as hyperexpanded clones declined.

The CDR3 runs 13 residues. Deletions cut 10 bases from V and 6 bases from J, with 18 bases between. Construction of the TCRbeta library involved unique molecular identifiers. TCRdb redid the calling of the PCR reads with MiXCR, one entry per CDR3 protein. Among around 490,000 distinct CDR3 sequences, approximately 10% were seen once, and the ten largest hold 14%. This TCR derives from a female patient aged 2-9 years who had a stem cell transplant for aplastic anemia, so the T cells may come from the graft donor. Sequenced material: PBMCs, mostly from graft donor cells, taken 180 days after TCRalphabeta/CD19-depleted stem cell transplant. This sequence joins TRBV12-3 or TRBV12-4 and TRBJ2-5; maybe TRBD1 (6 bases). CDR3 amino acids: CAISKWGLKTQYF. Here the CDR3 DNA reads TGTGCCATTTCGAAGTGGGGGCTGAAGACCCAGTACTTC.